These 18 T cell receptor beta chains originate from one sample sequenced in a study of blood T cell repertoires in COVID-19. Clones were read by immunoSEQ multiplex PCR, and TCRdb kept only the in-frame ones, dropping some. In the table there are over 250,000 clones, over 80% of which are singletons. Sequencing was performed on peripheral blood. These receptors were obtained from a woman in her 70s with COVID-19, enrolled during active disease.

This clone was detected only a few times. The chain links TRBV5-1 to TRBJ1-3; 8 positions agree with TRBD1. Germline loops: CDR1 SGHRS, CDR2 YFSETQ. The J segment lost 8 bases and the V segment lost 0 bases, leaving 7 bases of the junction unmatched. The CDR3 is made up of 15 amino acids. The CDR3 here is CASSLVGQGSHTIYF. The CDR3 DNA reads TGCGCCAGCAGCTTGGTAGGACAGGGAAGCCACACCATATATTTT.

The chain links TRBV28 to TRBJ2-5; TRBD1 might be the D (7 bases). This CDR3 has 16 residues. The V gene's germline CDR1 is MDHEN and CDR2 SYDVKM. Trimming cost V 6 bases and J 4 bases, with 21 bases left between them. CDR3 coding DNA: TGTGCCAGCAGCGGTATCGGAGGGGGCTACGGAGAGACCCAGTACTTC. This gives the protein CASSGIGGGYGETQYF.

The chain links TRBV7-9 to TRBJ2-7, with 11 bases fitting TRBD1. Germline values: CDR1 SEHNR, CDR2 FQNEAQ (reference sequence). The V gene end was trimmed by 3 bases and the J gene end by 2 bases; junction bases not matched to a gene: 3. The CDR3 has 15 amino acids. In DNA form, the CDR3 reads TGTGCCAGCAGCTTCGGGACAGGGGGTACCTACGAGCAGTACTTC. Encoded protein: CASSFGTGGTYEQYF.

This sequence joins TRBV18 and TRBJ2-7, with TRBD1 matching 10 bases. The germline CDR1 and CDR2 sequences are KGHSH and LQKENI. Losses at the gene ends were 2 bases for V and 4 bases for J; bases not matched to a gene: 2. The CDR3 runs 14 residues. CDR3 sequence: CASSPVDRGYEQYF. The DNA of the CDR3 is TGTGCCAGCTCACCAGTGGACAGGGGGTACGAGCAGTACTTC.

The DNA of the CDR3 is TGTGCCAGTAGTCTAAGGACTAGCCCTGAGCAGTTCTTC. It yields the protein CASSLRTSPEQFF. V usage is TRBV19 and J usage is TRBJ2-1; 8 nucleotides agree with TRBD2. V dropped 5 bases and J dropped 9; count of bases not matched to a gene: 6. In germline, CDR1 is LNHDA, CDR2 SQIVND (reference sequence). The CDR3 is 13 residues long.

The rearrangement links TRBV7-3 to TRBJ2-1; a weak D match, TRBD2 (6 bases). The length of the CDR3 is 12 residues. Looked up from germline, CDR1 is SGHTA and CDR2 is FQGTGA. V dropped 1 base and J dropped 10 bases, with 8 bases sitting between them. The CDR3 protein is CASSLRGDEQFF. The CDR3 DNA reads as TGTGCCAGCAGCTTAAGGGGGGACGAGCAGTTCTTC.

The genes are TRBV27 and TRBJ1-1, with 7 bases identical to TRBD1. With 7 bases clipped from V and 4 bases from J, the junction kept 9 bases outside the gene matches. The CDR3 runs 14 residues. The germline CDR1 and CDR2 sequences are MNHEY and SMNVEV (reference sequence). The CDR3: CASTRDRVSTEAFF. CDR3 sequence (DNA): TGTGCCAGCACCCGAGACAGGGTGAGCACTGAAGCTTTCTTT.

The chain employs TRBV5-1 and TRBJ2-5, with 10 bases matching TRBD1. This CDR3 is 15 amino acids long. The V gene's germline CDR1 is SGHRS and CDR2 YFSETQ. Losses at the gene ends were 0 bases for V and 4 bases for J; bases not matched to a gene: 3. The CDR3 DNA follows: TGCGCCAGCAGCTTGGCCGGGACAGGGGCAGAGACCCAGTACTTC. This encodes CASSLAGTGAETQYF. The full variable domain, its missing parts supplied by reference TRBV5-1 and TRBJ2-5, is KAGVTQTPRYLIKTRGQQVTLSCSPISGHRSVSWYQQTPGQGLQFLFEYFSETQRNKGNFPGRFSGRQFSNSRSEMNVSTLELGDSALYLCASSLAGTGAETQYFGPGTRLLVL.

This chain joins TRBV4-2 and TRBJ2-2, with 13 bases matching TRBD2. The CDR3 spans 18 residues. The germline V gene encodes CDR1 LGHNA and CDR2 YNFKEQ. With 2 bases clipped from V and 0 bases from J, the junction kept 3 bases outside the gene matches. This CDR3 reads CASSQMGLAGSNTGELFF. CDR3 DNA: TGTGCCAGCAGCCAAATGGGACTAGCGGGATCGAACACCGGGGAGCTGTTTTTT.

The rearrangement joins TRBV6-1 to TRBJ1-5; D possibly corresponds to TRBD1 (5 bases). In germline, CDR1 is MNHNS, CDR2 SASEGT. This CDR3 has 16 amino acids. V shed 2 bases and J shed 2 bases, with 13 bases lying between them. For the CDR3, the DNA is TGTGCCAGCAGTGAACTTGTAGGGGTGGGCAATCAGCCCCAGCATTTT. Protein sequence: CASSELVGVGNQPQHF.

The chain has TRBV5-5 and TRBJ2-7, with 8 positions matching TRBD1. V gave up 6 bases and J gave up 4 bases; unmatched junction bases: 18. From germline, CDR1 is SGHKS and CDR2 YYEKEE (reference sequence). The CDR3 is 17 amino acids. The CDR3 sequence is CASTSGTGLRRGYEQYF. DNA of the CDR3: TGTGCCAGCACCTCCGGGACAGGTCTCCGACGGGGGTACGAGCAGTACTTC.

The gene calls are TRBV9 and TRBJ1-3, with D unresolved. The CDR3 is made up of 14 amino acids. Trimming removed 3 bases from V and 1 base from J, with 8 bases in between. Germline values: CDR1 SGDLS, CDR2 YYNGEE. CDR3 protein: CASSAILSGNTIYF. CDR3 DNA: TGTGCCAGCAGCGCTATACTTTCTGGAAACACCATATATTTT.

This clone was picked up one time. The chain uses TRBV19 and TRBJ2-2; TRBD2 agrees at 7 bases. The CDR3 loop spans 14 amino acids. The germline V gene has CDR1 LNHDA and CDR2 SQIVND (reference sequence). Trimming took 7 bases from V and 1 from J; bases not matched to a gene: 3. The CDR3 region is CASKIAGNTGELFF. For the CDR3, the DNA is TGTGCCAGTAAGATAGCGGGGAACACCGGGGAGCTGTTTTTT. The entire variable domain, with the rest obtained from reference TRBV19 and TRBJ2-2, is as follows: DGGITQSPKYLFRKEGQNVTLSCEQNLNHDAMYWYRQDPGQGLRLIYYSQIVNDFQKGDIAEGYSVSREKKESFPLTVTSAQKNPTAFYLCASKIAGNTGELFFGEGSRLTVL.

This clone appeared a single time. In nucleotides, the CDR3 is TGTGCCAGCAGTGAAGGGCAGGGTGGAAACACCATATATTTT. Its translation: CASSEGQGGNTIYF. V is TRBV2 and J is TRBJ1-3, with D possibly matching TRBD1 (5 bases). V lost 1 base to trimming and J lost 3 bases, with 7 bases between them. This CDR3 comprises 14 residues. Germline V gene data show CDR1 as SNHLY and CDR2 as FYNNEI.

The table lists this clone with a count of one. The chain has TRBV11-2 and TRBJ2-2, with 7 nucleotides matching TRBD2. This CDR3 spans 14 amino acids. With V trimmed by 6 bases and J by 6 bases, 7 bases remained unmatched. Germline V lookup: CDR1 SGHAT, CDR2 FQNNGV. The DNA for the CDR3 is TGTGCCAGCAGTATAGCGGGTAATGCCGGGGAGCTGTTTTTT. Translating it yields CASSIAGNAGELFF.

The J gene is TRBJ2-1, the V gene TRBV11-1; 9 bases match TRBD2. The CDR3 extends over 15 amino acids. V shed 9 bases, J shed 9 bases, and the junction held 15 bases outside the gene matches. In germline, CDR1 is SGHAT, CDR2 FQDESV (reference sequence). The CDR3 DNA reads TGTGCCAGTTCGACCCGAGGTAGCGGGAGACCTGAGCAGTTCTTC. Its protein product is CASSTRGSGRPEQFF.

This rearrangement joins TRBV7-2 to TRBJ1-2; D unresolved. Looked up from germline, CDR1 is SGHTA and CDR2 is FQGNSA. Between the trimmed V and J ends, which lost 10 bases and 4 bases, there was a span of 10 bases. The length of the CDR3 is 11 residues. CDR3 loop: CAITAFYGYTF. In DNA, the CDR3 is TGTGCCATCACAGCCTTCTATGGCTACACCTTC.

This chain connects TRBV30 to TRBJ1-2; weak D call: TRBD1 (6 bases). V was shortened by 2 bases and J by 1 base, with 8 bases between the two germline ends. Germline assignment: CDR1 GTSNPN and CDR2 SVGIG (reference sequence). The CDR3 covers 13 residues. The CDR3 sequence is CAWSTDSNYGYTF. CDR3 sequence (DNA): TGTGCCTGGAGTACGGACAGTAACTATGGCTACACCTTC.